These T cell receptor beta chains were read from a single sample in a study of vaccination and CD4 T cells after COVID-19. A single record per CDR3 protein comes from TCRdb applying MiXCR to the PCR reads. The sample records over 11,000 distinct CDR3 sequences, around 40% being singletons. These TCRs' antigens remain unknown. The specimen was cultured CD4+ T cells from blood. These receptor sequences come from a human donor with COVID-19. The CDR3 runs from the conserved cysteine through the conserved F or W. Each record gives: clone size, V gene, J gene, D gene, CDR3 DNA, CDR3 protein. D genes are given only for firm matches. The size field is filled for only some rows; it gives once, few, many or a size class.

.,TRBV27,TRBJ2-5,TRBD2,TGTGCCAGCAGTTTGGAGCCAGCGGGGGGGCACTACCAAGAGACCCAGTACTTC,CASSLEPAGGHYQETQYF
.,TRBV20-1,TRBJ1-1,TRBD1,TGCAGTGCTCGACGGGACAGGGGTGGTGTGAACACTGAAGCTTTCTTT,CSARRDRGGVNTEAFF
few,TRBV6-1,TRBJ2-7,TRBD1,TGTGCCAGCAGAGGGGACAGGCTTCACGAGCAGTACTTC,CASRGDRLHEQYF
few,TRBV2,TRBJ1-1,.,TGTGCCAGCGGGGTGAACACTGAAGCTTTCTTT,CASGVNTEAFF
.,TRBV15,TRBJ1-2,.,TGTGCCACCAGCAGAGCGGGGAAGAACCTTGGCTACACCTTC,CATSRAGKNLGYTF
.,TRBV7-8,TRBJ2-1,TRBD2,TGTGCCAGCAGACCAGGACTAGCGGGGCTAAGCTCCTACAATGAGCAGTTCTTC,CASRPGLAGLSSYNEQFF
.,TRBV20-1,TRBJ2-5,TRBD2,TGCAGTGCTAGTGCGCTAGCGGGGGCCTACGGAGAGACCCAGTACTTC,CSASALAGAYGETQYF
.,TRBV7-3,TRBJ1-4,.,TGTGCCAGCAGCTTATCTCCGGCCTCCGAAAAACTGTTTTTT,CASSLSPASEKLFF
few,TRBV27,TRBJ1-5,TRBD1,TGTGCCAGCAGTGAAAGACAGGGGGGAGGAAATCAGCCCCAGCATTTT,CASSERQGGGNQPQHF
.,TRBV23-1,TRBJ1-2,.,TGCGCCGTCTCGGCGGACACCGCCGGTGGCTACACCTTC,CAVSADTAGGYTF
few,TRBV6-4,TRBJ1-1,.,TGTGCCAGCAGCTCAGGGCCTGGGAACACTGAAGCTTTCTTT,CASSSGPGNTEAFF
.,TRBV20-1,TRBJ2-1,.,TGCAGTGCTATTGTGACAGGCACCTACAATGAGCAGTTCTTC,CSAIVTGTYNEQFF
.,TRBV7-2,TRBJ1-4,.,TGTGCCAGCAGCTTGGGGCCAGCCCGGAATGAAAAACTGTTTTTT,CASSLGPARNEKLFF
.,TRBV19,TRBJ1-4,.,TGTGCCAGTAGTACCCCCAAAGGCAACAATGAAAAACTGTTTTTT,CASSTPKGNNEKLFF
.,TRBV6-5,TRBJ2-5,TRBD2,TGTGCCAGCAGTTATGAGCGGGAGGGGTCGTACTTC,CASSYEREGSYF
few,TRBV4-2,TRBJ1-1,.,TGTGCCAGCAGCCAAAGATCCGGGTGGAGTGAAGCTTTCTTT,CASSQRSGWSEAFF
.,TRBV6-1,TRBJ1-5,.,TGTGCCAGCAGTGTAAACAGGGCCGGTCAGCCCCAGCATTTT,CASSVNRAGQPQHF
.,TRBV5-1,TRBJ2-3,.,TGCGCCAGCAGCTTGGGAGGGGACACAGATACGCAGTATTTT,CASSLGGDTDTQYF
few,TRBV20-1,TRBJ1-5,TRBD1,TGCAGTGCCCCCATGGCAGGGGGCCAGCCCCAGCATTTT,CSAPMAGGQPQHF
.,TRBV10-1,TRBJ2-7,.,TGCGCCAGCAGTGATGAGGCCTACGAGCAGTACTTC,CASSDEAYEQYF
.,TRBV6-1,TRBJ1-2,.,TGTGCCAGCACCCAGGGGCTCAACTATGGCTACACCTTC,CASTQGLNYGYTF
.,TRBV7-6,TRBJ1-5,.,TGTGCCAGCAGCTTATCGACAGATCAGCCCCAGCATTTT,CASSLSTDQPQHF
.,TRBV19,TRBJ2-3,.,TGTGCCAGTAGTATCGGGGGTTGGGGGCCCACAGATACGCAGTATTTT,CASSIGGWGPTDTQYF
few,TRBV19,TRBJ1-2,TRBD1,TGTGCCAGTAGTATAGGGGGACAGGGGATGGGTAGAGGCTACACCTTC,CASSIGGQGMGRGYTF
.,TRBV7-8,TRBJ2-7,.,TGTGCCAGCAGCTTGCAGGAGTTGGGTGAGCAGTACTTC,CASSLQELGEQYF
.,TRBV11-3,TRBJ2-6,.,TGTGCCAGCAGCTTAGTTGGGGCCAACGTCCTGACTTTC,CASSLVGANVLTF
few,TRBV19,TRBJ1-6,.,TGTGCCACCCGATTAGGAGGACCGAAGACACCCCTCCACTTT,CATRLGGPKTPLHF
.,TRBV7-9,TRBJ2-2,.,TGTGCCAGCAGCTTACAGCGGACCGGGACCGGGGAGCTGTTTTTT,CASSLQRTGTGELFF
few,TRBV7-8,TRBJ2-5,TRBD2,TGTGCCAGCAGCTTAGGACTAGCGGTGTCCCAAGAGACCCAGTACTTC,CASSLGLAVSQETQYF
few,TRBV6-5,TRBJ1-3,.,TGTGCCAGCAGTTGGGACCCCCGAAACACCATATATTTT,CASSWDPRNTIYF
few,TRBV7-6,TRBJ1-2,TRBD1,TGTGCCAGCAGCTTCGACAGGGCGGGCGGCTACACCTTC,CASSFDRAGGYTF
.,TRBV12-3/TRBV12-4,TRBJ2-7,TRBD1,TGTGCCAGCAGTCAACGGGACCGGGACAGGAACTACGAGCAGTACTTC,CASSQRDRDRNYEQYF
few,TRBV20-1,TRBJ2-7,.,TGCAGTGCAAGATCCCCAGCTTCCTACGAGCAGTACTTC,CSARSPASYEQYF
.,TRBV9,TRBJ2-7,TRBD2,TGTGCCAGCAGCGCGATCCGGGACTACACCTACGAGCAGTACTTC,CASSAIRDYTYEQYF
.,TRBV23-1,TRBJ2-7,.,TGCGCCAGCAGCCAGGGGTCTAGGGACGAGCAGTACTTC,CASSQGSRDEQYF
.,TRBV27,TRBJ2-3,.,TGTGCCAGCAGGCCAGGGACTGTCACAGATACGCAGTATTTT,CASRPGTVTDTQYF
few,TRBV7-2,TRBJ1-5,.,TGTGCCAGCAGCTTATACGGTTTCAATCATCAGCCCCAGCATTTT,CASSLYGFNHQPQHF
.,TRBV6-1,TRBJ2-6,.,TGTGCCAGCAGTGCCTTCGGGGCGTCTGGGGCCAACGTCCTGACTTTC,CASSAFGASGANVLTF
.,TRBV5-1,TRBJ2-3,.,TGCGCCAGCAGCTTGGCCGAGGGGGAGGGCACAGATACGCAGTATTTT,CASSLAEGEGTDTQYF
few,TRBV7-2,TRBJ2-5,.,TGTGCCAGCAGCTCCCGCCGGAGCTTGGAGACCCAGTACTTC,CASSSRRSLETQYF
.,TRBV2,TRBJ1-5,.,TGTGCCAGCAGTGTTGACGGTTATAGCAATCAGCCCCAGCATTTT,CASSVDGYSNQPQHF
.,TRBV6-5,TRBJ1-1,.,TGTGCCAGCAGTTACTATACAGGGAACACTGAAGCTTTCTTT,CASSYYTGNTEAFF
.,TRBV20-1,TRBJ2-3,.,TGCAGTGCTAGAGCTAGCGCAGGAGATACGCAGTATTTT,CSARASAGDTQYF
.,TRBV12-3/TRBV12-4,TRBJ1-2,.,TGTGCCAGCAGTCCCCGCGGCTATGGCTACACCTTC,CASSPRGYGYTF
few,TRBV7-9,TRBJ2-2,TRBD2,TGTGCCAGCAGCTCCCTAGCGGGGGGCACCGGGGAGCTGTTTTTT,CASSSLAGGTGELFF
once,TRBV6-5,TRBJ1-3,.,TGTGCCAGCAGTTACGACGACAGGCGCTCTGGAAACACCATATATTTT,CASSYDDRRSGNTIYF
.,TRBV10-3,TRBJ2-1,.,TGTGCCAGCAGCCTTCGGGCGGGGTCCTACAATGAGCAGTTCTTC,CASSLRAGSYNEQFF
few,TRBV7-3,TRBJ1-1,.,TGTGCCAGCAGCGTGACCCACACCACTGAAGCTTTCTTT,CASSVTHTTEAFF
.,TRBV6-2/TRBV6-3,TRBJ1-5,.,TGTGCCAGCCACCGGACAGATAGCAATCAGCCCCAGCATTTT,CASHRTDSNQPQHF
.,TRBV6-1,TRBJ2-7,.,TGTGCCAGCAGTGAACCAACAGGGCCGGGGGAGCAGCACTTC,CASSEPTGPGEQHF
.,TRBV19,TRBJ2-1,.,TGTGCCAGTAGTACCGGACCCGGCAATGAGCAGTTCTTC,CASSTGPGNEQFF
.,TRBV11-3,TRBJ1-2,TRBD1,TGTGCCAGCACCCAGGGGGCAGCTCTGGAATATGGCTACACCTTC,CASTQGAALEYGYTF
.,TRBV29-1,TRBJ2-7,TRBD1,TGCAGCGTTGAACATGGAAAAGGGCGGGCGGCAGGGGGTCTGCCGAAACTGGGGGACGAGCAGTACTTC,CSVEHGKGRAAGGLPKLGDEQYF
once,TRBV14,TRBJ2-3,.,TGTGCCAGCAGTACTCGGGTCACAGATACGCAGTATTTT,CASSTRVTDTQYF
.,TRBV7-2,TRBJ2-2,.,TGTGCCAGCAGCTTAAGGCAGCGGAACACCGGGGAGCTGTTTTTT,CASSLRQRNTGELFF
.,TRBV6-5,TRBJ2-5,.,TGTGCCAGCAGTTACTCTTCAGGGGCGCAGCCCCAAGAGACCCAGTACTTC,CASSYSSGAQPQETQYF
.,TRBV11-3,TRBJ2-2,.,TGTGCCAGCAGTTCGGCGGGCACAGGGTCCGGGGAGCTGTTTTTT,CASSSAGTGSGELFF